Below, 13 T cell receptor beta chains from the same sample are listed, as sequenced in a study of T cell repertoires in cytomegalovirus infection. Using its own MiXCR run on the reads, TCRdb lists one record per CDR3 protein. The sample has around 740,000 distinct CDR3 sequences, roughly 35% seen once. Material for sequencing was PBMCs. The source of these receptors is a human donor in good health (CMV status not recorded). Some clones in this sample may be carry-over from other donors' samples.

V usage is TRBV6-5 and J usage is TRBJ2-3, with D possibly matching TRBD2 (6 bases). V was shortened by 2 bases and J by 0 bases, with 9 bases between the two germline ends. CDR3 length: 15 amino acids. From germline, CDR1 is MNHEY and CDR2 SVGAGI. CDR3 in amino acids: CASSYVGGSTDTQYF. Written as DNA, the CDR3 is TGTGCCAGCAGTTACGTGGGAGGCAGCACAGATACGCAGTATTTT.

This chain uses TRBV2 with TRBJ1-2, with no clear D. The CDR3 contains 11 residues. In germline, CDR1 is SNHLY, CDR2 FYNNEI. The V gene lost 6 bases and the J gene lost 8 bases, with 10 bases spanning the gap. CDR3 nucleotide sequence: TGTGCCAGCAGCGCGCAGCGGGGCTACACCTTC. This encodes CASSAQRGYTF.

This clonotype was counted at least ten times. The rearrangement links TRBV7-2 to TRBJ1-5; D is perhaps TRBD1 (6 bases). This CDR3 comprises 13 residues. The germline CDR1 and CDR2 sequences are SGHTA and FQGNSA. With 5 bases removed from V and 6 bases from J, the gap between germline ends came to 11 bases. The CDR3 loop reads CASSRGGSQPQHF. The CDR3 DNA reads TGTGCCAGCAGCCGAGGGGGATCTCAGCCCCAGCATTTT.

The rearrangement links TRBV12-3 or TRBV12-4 to TRBJ1-2; D may be TRBD1 (6 bases). Between the trimmed V and J ends, which lost 6 bases and 8 bases, there was a span of 13 bases. CDR3 length: 12 residues. CDR3 region: CASRGQRAGYTF. CDR3 sequence (DNA): TGTGCCAGCAGGGGACAAAGGGCCGGCTACACCTTC.

This clonotype was found many times. The rearrangement links TRBV7-2 to TRBJ1-1; weak D call: TRBD1 (5 bases). Germline lookup yields CDR1 SGHTA and CDR2 FQGNSA. V was trimmed by 3 bases and J by 1 base, leaving 6 bases between them. CDR3 length: 13 residues. The CDR3 bases are TGTGCCAGCAGCTTCAGGGCGAACACTGAAGCTTTCTTT. It specifies CASSFRANTEAFF.

This clonotype was observed many times. The J gene is TRBJ2-7, the V gene TRBV7-8, with TRBD2 as a possible D gene (6 bases). V was trimmed by 5 bases and J by 9 bases, leaving 17 bases between them. CDR3 length: 13 residues. Per germline, CDR1 SGHVS and CDR2 FQNEAQ. The CDR3 bases are TGTGCCAGCAGCAACGGACGGGGGAACTGGCAGTACTTC. Translated: CASSNGRGNWQYF.

The chain combines TRBV11-2 with TRBJ2-7; 9 bases agree with TRBD1. Germline values: CDR1 SGHAT, CDR2 FQNNGV. V shed 0 bases and J 2 bases; nucleotides not matched to a gene: 17. CDR3 size: 20 residues. The CDR3 loop is CASSLDLDRGLAGAPYEQYF. The CDR3 DNA reads as TGTGCCAGCAGCTTAGATCTGGACAGGGGATTGGCGGGAGCTCCCTACGAGCAGTACTTC.

A few counts support this clonotype. This chain joins TRBV5-6 and TRBJ1-1, with D uncertain. V gave up 3 bases and J gave up 4 bases, with 13 bases separating them. This CDR3 is 14 amino acids long. Germline V gene sequence: CDR1 SGHDT, CDR2 YYEEEE. In nucleotides, the CDR3 is TGTGCCAGCAGCTCGCCTTGGCGGGCCACTGAAGCTTTCTTT. Its protein is CASSSPWRATEAFF. Together with reference TRBV5-6 and TRBJ1-1, the CDR3 gives the full variable domain: DAGVTQSPTHLIKTRGQQVTLRCSPKSGHDTVSWYQQALGQGPQFIFQYYEEEERQRGNFPDRFSGHQFPNYSSELNVNALLLGDSALYLCASSSPWRATEAFFGQGTRLTVV.

This clonotype was observed a handful of times. The V and J genes are TRBV28 and TRBJ1-4; D is undetermined. The CDR3 loop spans 13 amino acids. Trimming stripped 10 bases from V and 0 bases from J, with 9 bases between. Germline CDR1 and CDR2: MDHEN and SYDVKM. In nucleotides, the CDR3 is TGTGCCACCCGCCTTGCAACTAATGAAAAACTGTTTTTT. Translated, it gives CATRLATNEKLFF.

The chain carries TRBV27 and TRBJ2-1; D is unclear. Looked up from germline, CDR1 is MNHEY and CDR2 is SMNVEV (reference sequence). Trimming shortened V by 9 bases and J by 4 bases, and 13 bases separated the two germline ends. CDR3 length: 13 residues. The CDR3 loop reads CASQDLLYNEQFF. The CDR3 DNA sequence: TGTGCCAGTCAGGATTTATTATACAATGAGCAGTTCTTC.

V is TRBV7-9 and J is TRBJ1-4; 9 bases align to TRBD1. CDR1 is SEHNR, CDR2 FQNEAQ, per germline (reference sequence). Trimming took 6 bases from V and 2 from J; bases not matched to a gene: 13. CDR3 length: 18 amino acids. The CDR3 region has the DNA TGTGCCAGCAGTCTTGGACAGGGGTCAGTTGTGACTAATGAAAAACTGTTTTTT. It translates to CASSLGQGSVVTNEKLFF.

Only a few counts were recorded for this clonotype. The genes are TRBV19 and TRBJ2-3; D gene unclear. Trimming left V 7 bases short and J 1 base short, with 15 bases between. Germline CDR1 is LNHDA and CDR2 is SQIVND (reference sequence). The CDR3 has 15 residues. CDR3 protein: CASTPRAFGTDTQYF. DNA for the CDR3: TGTGCCAGTACCCCCCGGGCATTTGGCACAGATACGCAGTATTTT.

This clonotype was counted ten times or more. The chain has TRBV7-3 and TRBJ1-1; D remains ambiguous. The germline gives CDR1 SGHTA, CDR2 FQGTGA. This CDR3 comprises 11 residues. Trimming shortened V by 0 bases and J by 7 bases, and 3 bases separated the two germline ends. The CDR3 sequence is CASSLTGEAFF. CDR3 coding DNA: TGTGCCAGCAGCTTAACGGGTGAAGCTTTCTTT.